These T cell receptor beta chains were read from a single sample in a study of beta chain features in type 1 diabetes. TCRdb's copy holds only in-frame clones and misses some; the assay was immunoSEQ multiplex PCR. The sample carries about 450,000 clones, more than 9.5% recorded once. The specimen was naive CD4+ T cells from blood. The receptor source for this set is a woman aged 18-30 years in good health. The CDR3 runs from the conserved cysteine through the conserved F or W. The D gene is left open where the match is weak. Only part of the rows carry a size: once, few, many, or a class if the clone is expanded.

J gene,V gene,clone size,D gene,CDR3 DNA,CDR3 protein
TRBJ2-1,TRBV7-9,NA,TRBD2,TGTGCCAGCAGCCCTCGCCTAGCGGCCAGCCGAAATGAGCAGTTCTTC,CASSPRLAASRNEQFF
TRBJ2-4,TRBV7-3,few,NA,TGTGCCAGCAGCCCTGGACTGGAAAACATTCAGTACTTC,CASSPGLENIQYF
TRBJ2-2,TRBV14,few,NA,TGTGCCAGCAGCCATCTGGACAGGAACACCGGGGAGCTGTTTTTT,CASSHLDRNTGELFF
TRBJ2-1,TRBV7-2,NA,TRBD2,TGTGCCAGCAGCTCCCTAGCGGCGAGCTCCTACAATGAGCAGTTCTTC,CASSSLAASSYNEQFF
TRBJ1-2,TRBV15,NA,NA,TGTGCCACCAGCAGAGATTCCGTCTATGGCTACACCTTC,CATSRDSVYGYTF
TRBJ1-4,TRBV23-1,many,NA,TGCGCCAGCGGTCCGGACAAATCGGAAAAACTGTTTTTT,CASGPDKSEKLFF
TRBJ1-1,TRBV9,NA,TRBD1,TGTGCCAGCAGCGTAGACAGGGGGGCTGAAGCTTTCTTT,CASSVDRGAEAFF
TRBJ1-5,TRBV19,NA,TRBD1,TGTGCCAGTACTCCGAGACAGGGAGGTAGCAATCAGCCCCAGCATTTT,CASTPRQGGSNQPQHF
TRBJ2-7,TRBV27,few,TRBD1,TGTGCCAGCAGTCCACAGGGGCGCATCCCCTACGAGCAGTACTTC,CASSPQGRIPYEQYF
TRBJ1-1,TRBV29-1,few,NA,TGCAGCGTTGGCAGGGGCCCGGGCACTGAAGCTTTCTTT,CSVGRGPGTEAFF
TRBJ2-5,TRBV7-9,NA,TRBD1,TGTGCCAGCAGCCCGACAGGGCAAGAGACCCAGTACTTC,CASSPTGQETQYF
TRBJ1-5,TRBV7-2,few,NA,TGTGCCAGCAGCCGCCAGGACAGCATCGCTCAGCCCCAGCATTTT,CASSRQDSIAQPQHF
TRBJ1-6,TRBV7-2,NA,TRBD1,TGTGCCAGCAGCCCCGGGACAGGCGGGTTGTATTCACCCCTCCACTTT,CASSPGTGGLYSPLHF
TRBJ1-1,TRBV6-6,NA,NA,TGTGCCAGCAGTTACAGTCTGAACACTGAAGCTTTCTTT,CASSYSLNTEAFF
TRBJ2-5,TRBV2,few,NA,TGTGCCAGCAACGGGGAGGCCCAAGAGACCCAGTACTTC,CASNGEAQETQYF
TRBJ1-1,TRBV7-9,NA,NA,TGTGCCAGCAGCCGACAGAGTCTGAACACTGAAGCTTTCTTT,CASSRQSLNTEAFF
TRBJ1-2,TRBV29-1,NA,NA,TGCAGCGCCTTGGACAGCACTAACTATGGCTACACCTTC,CSALDSTNYGYTF
TRBJ2-5,TRBV7-9,NA,TRBD1,TGTGCCAGCAGCTTGTCGACAGGGGGCCAAGAGACCCAGTACTTC,CASSLSTGGQETQYF
TRBJ2-2,TRBV9,few,NA,TGTGCCAGCAGCCCCCAGATTGGGGGTACCGGGGAGCTGTTTTTT,CASSPQIGGTGELFF
TRBJ2-7,TRBV27,NA,NA,TGTGCCAGCAGATCAGGCTTTACCTACGAGCAGTACTTC,CASRSGFTYEQYF
TRBJ1-1,TRBV7-9,few,NA,TGTGCCAGCAGCTTAAATCTGCAGGCTTTCTTT,CASSLNLQAFF
TRBJ2-7,TRBV11-2,NA,TRBD2,TGTGCCAGCAGCCTAAGGACTAGGTACGAGCAGTACTTC,CASSLRTRYEQYF
TRBJ1-2,TRBV18,few,NA,TGTGCCAGCTCACCCCCCCGGGGGGCCTATGGCTACACCTTC,CASSPPRGAYGYTF
TRBJ2-5,TRBV28,few,TRBD2,TGTGCCAGCAGGGTAGCGGGGGCCGATCAAGAGACCCAGTACTTC,CASRVAGADQETQYF
TRBJ2-1,TRBV18,NA,NA,TGTGCCAGCTCACCTCTGGCACAGACAAATTCCTACAATGAGCAGTTCTTC,CASSPLAQTNSYNEQFF
TRBJ2-5,TRBV29-1,few,NA,TGCAGCGTTGCCCAGGGCCAAGAGACCCAGTACTTC,CSVAQGQETQYF
TRBJ2-5,TRBV29-1,NA,NA,TGCAGCCATACAGTGGGTCAAGAGACCCAGTACTTC,CSHTVGQETQYF
TRBJ2-1,TRBV6-1,few,NA,TGTGCCAGCAGTGAGTCTCCGGGACGCTACAATGAGCAGTTCTTC,CASSESPGRYNEQFF
TRBJ1-1,TRBV9,NA,NA,TGTGCCAGCAGCGTAGTAGGGCAGGGAAGAACTGAAGCTTTCTTT,CASSVVGQGRTEAFF
TRBJ1-5,TRBV28,NA,NA,TGTGCCAGCCGCTGGGGCAGGGCTCAGCCCCAGCATTTT,CASRWGRAQPQHF
TRBJ2-3,TRBV9,few,NA,TGTGCCAGCAGCGTAGCGGCTTATAGTGATACGCAGTATTTT,CASSVAAYSDTQYF
TRBJ1-5,TRBV2,few,NA,TGTGCCAGCAGTCGTGACAGCAATCAGCCCCAGCATTTT,CASSRDSNQPQHF
TRBJ2-1,TRBV5-1,once,NA,TGCGCCAGCAGCTCCGGGACTGGTTACAATGAGCAGTTCTTC,CASSSGTGYNEQFF
TRBJ2-1,TRBV29-1,few,NA,TGCAGCGCCCGGGGGAGCCTCGAGCGCAATGAGCAGTTCTTC,CSARGSLERNEQFF
TRBJ1-5,TRBV15,NA,NA,TGTGCCACCAGCAGGGGACGGTCCAATCAGCCCCAGCATTTT,CATSRGRSNQPQHF
TRBJ2-1,TRBV7-2,NA,NA,TGTGCCAGCAGCGCCAGGATGAATGAGCAGTTCTTC,CASSARMNEQFF
TRBJ1-2,TRBV7-2,few,NA,TGTGCCAGCAGCTTAAAGGGCCTACATAACTATGGCTACACCTTC,CASSLKGLHNYGYTF